Presented here are 14 T cell receptor beta chains from one specimen sequenced in a study of T cell repertoires in cytomegalovirus infection. TCRdb reprocessed the reads via MiXCR and lists one record per CDR3 protein. The data show roughly 760,000 distinct CDR3 sequences, approximately 40% seen once. The sequencing sample was made of PBMCs. Receptors originate from a human donor in good health (CMV status not recorded). Some clones in this sample may be carry-over from other donors' samples.

This chain links TRBV12-3 or TRBV12-4 with TRBJ1-2; TRBD1 matches 8 bases. The CDR3 is made up of 15 amino acids. Losses at the gene ends were 1 base for V and 7 bases for J; bases not matched to a gene: 8. The CDR3 coding sequence is TGTGCCAGCAGTTTAGACAGGGGGGTGCCGAGTGGCTACACCTTC. The encoded protein is CASSLDRGVPSGYTF.

This clonotype was seen a few times. This chain uses TRBV7-2 with TRBJ1-1, with TRBD1 as a possible D gene (5 bases). This CDR3 contains 16 residues. V was trimmed by 3 bases and J by 0 bases, leaving 14 bases between them. Germline V gene sequence: CDR1 SGHTA, CDR2 FQGNSA. The CDR3 protein is CASSFNTQGMNTEAFF. CDR3 DNA: TGTGCCAGCAGCTTTAATACTCAGGGAATGAACACTGAAGCTTTCTTT.

This clonotype showed up just once. This chain joins TRBV20-1 and TRBJ1-6, with D possibly being TRBD1 (6 bases). Looked up from germline, CDR1 is DFQATT and CDR2 is SNEGSKA (reference sequence). This CDR3 spans 15 amino acids. Trimming removed 3 bases at V and 9 bases at J, with 18 bases between. The CDR3 spells CSASVQGRFVSPLHF. For the CDR3, the DNA is TGCAGTGCTAGTGTCCAGGGGAGGTTCGTTTCACCCCTCCACTTT.

This clonotype occurred many times. V usage is TRBV25-1 and J usage is TRBJ1-2; 8 positions match TRBD1. There are 15 residues in the CDR3. V gave up 3 bases and J gave up 8 bases; unmatched junction bases: 11. Germline CDR1 is MGHDK and CDR2 is SYGVNS. CDR3: CASSDFQGARSGYTF. The CDR3, as DNA: TGTGCCAGCAGTGATTTTCAGGGGGCGCGAAGCGGCTACACCTTC.

The V and J genes are TRBV7-8 and TRBJ2-3; D is ambiguous. V gave up 5 bases and J gave up 5 bases, with 11 bases separating them. The CDR3 covers 13 residues. Germline V lookup: CDR1 SGHVS, CDR2 FQNEAQ. CDR3 amino acids: CASSPRLQDTQYF. The CDR3 DNA sequence: TGTGCCAGCAGCCCCCGACTGCAAGATACGCAGTATTTT.

The chain joins TRBV28 to TRBJ1-4; no clear D gene. Per the germline V gene, CDR1 is MDHEN and CDR2 is SYDVKM. Trimming cost V 1 base and J 6 bases, with 9 bases left between them. The CDR3 has 14 amino acids. The CDR3: CASSLLGAYEKLFF. CDR3 nucleotide sequence: TGTGCCAGCAGTTTATTAGGCGCCTATGAAAAACTGTTTTTT.

The rearrangement links TRBV7-9 to TRBJ2-5, with 7 bases lining up with TRBD1. The germline V gene encodes CDR1 SEHNR and CDR2 FQNEAQ (reference sequence). This CDR3 region has 14 residues. With V trimmed by 1 base and J by 4 bases, 3 bases remained unmatched. This CDR3 is CASSLGAGGETQYF. DNA for the CDR3: TGTGCCAGCAGCTTAGGGGCAGGGGGAGAGACCCAGTACTTC. The full variable domain, in which reference TRBV7-9 and TRBJ2-5 provide the parts outside the CDR3, is DTGVSQNPRHKITKRGQNVTFRCDPISEHNRLYWYRQTLGQGPEFLTYFQNEAQLEKSRLLSDRFSAERPKGSFSTLEIQRTEQGDSAMYLCASSLGAGGETQYFGPGTRLLVL.

V gene TRBV28 combines with J gene TRBJ2-7; D is ambiguous. V lost 7 bases and J lost 9, with 13 bases in between. Per the germline V gene, CDR1 is MDHEN and CDR2 is SYDVKM. The CDR3 is made up of 11 amino acids. CDR3 region: CASTSIRGQYF. The CDR3 coding sequence is TGTGCCAGCACCAGTATACGAGGGCAGTACTTC.

The chain has TRBV28 and TRBJ2-7, with D unclear. Between the trimmed V and J ends, which lost 5 bases and 2 bases, there was a span of 13 bases. CDR3 length: 14 residues. Germline CDR1 MDHEN, CDR2 SYDVKM. The CDR3 reads CASSTPRRTYEQYF. CDR3 coding DNA: TGTGCCAGCAGTACCCCGCGTCGGACCTACGAGCAGTACTTC.

V usage is TRBV4-2 and J usage is TRBJ1-6; D is possibly TRBD1 (5 bases). CDR3 length: 16 amino acids. Germline CDR1 and CDR2: LGHNA and YNFKEQ. V shed 0 bases and J shed 5 bases, with 11 bases lying between them. The CDR3 here is CASSQDPDRDNSPLHF. CDR3 in DNA: TGTGCCAGCAGCCAAGATCCCGACAGAGATAATTCACCCCTCCACTTT.

The chain carries TRBV5-1 and TRBJ2-3, with D perhaps being TRBD1 or TRBD2 (5 bases each). The CDR3 is 15 amino acids. V was cut by 4 bases and J by 3 bases, with 15 bases left in between. In germline, CDR1 is SGHRS, CDR2 YFSETQ. In DNA, the CDR3 is TGCGCCAGCAGCAACCGACAGTCGGGGACAGATACGCAGTATTTT. Translated, it gives CASSNRQSGTDTQYF.

The rearrangement joins TRBV28 to TRBJ2-5, with D perhaps TRBD1 or TRBD2 (7 bases each). CDR3 length: 13 amino acids. The germline V gene encodes CDR1 MDHEN and CDR2 SYDVKM. The V and J ends lost 11 bases and 3 bases respectively, with 16 bases between them. CDR3 coding DNA: TGTGCCTCTCAGGGGGGGGCTGAAGAGACCCAGTACTTC. It codes for CASQGGAEETQYF. The full variable domain, in which reference TRBV28 and TRBJ2-5 provide the parts outside the CDR3, is DVKVTQSSRYLVKRTGEKVFLECVQDMDHENMFWYRQDPGLGLRLIYFSYDVKMKEKGDIPEGYSVSREKKERFSLILESASTNQTSMYLCASQGGAEETQYFGPGTRLLVL.

This clonotype occurred a few times. The chain carries TRBV7-2 and TRBJ2-7, with 8 bases fitting TRBD1. V dropped 1 base and J dropped 5; count of bases not matched to a gene: 16. The germline V gene has CDR1 SGHTA and CDR2 FQGNSA. This CDR3 region has 18 residues. This chain's CDR3 is CASSLGRDRISGSHEQYF. The CDR3 DNA reads as TGTGCCAGCAGCTTAGGTCGGGACAGGATAAGCGGGTCGCACGAGCAGTACTTC.

This clonotype occurred a few times. CDR3 loop: CASKGAGDTGELFF. The CDR3 region has the DNA TGTGCCAGCAAAGGAGCGGGAGACACCGGGGAGCTGTTTTTT. The rearrangement uses TRBV6-1 and TRBJ2-2; the match to TRBD2 covers 8 bases. Trimming at V came to 7 bases and at J to 3 bases, leaving 4 bases not matched to a gene. The CDR3 is 14 amino acids. Germline CDR1 reads MNHNS; CDR2 reads SASEGT.